This T cell receptor (beta chain) was observed in a study of Ad26.COV2.S vaccination and SARS-CoV-2 variants. Study in general: Once, or twice with 56 days between doses, Ad26.COV2.S was given intramuscularly. Study findings and constraints: Spike-specific CD8+ and CD4+ T cell responses reportedly showed substantial breadth after vaccination. Breadth measured for non-spike TCRs was similar across vaccine and placebo recipients.

About this clone itself: The antigen is unknown.

The treatment was: roughly 18 received Ad26.COV2.S at low or high dose, single or two shots; 5 received placebo; per-sample allocation not given. Specimen acquisition occurred on day 63 following the initial vaccine or placebo injection. Profiling relied on immunoSEQ multiplex PCR, and the TCRdb table lists in-frame clones only, not all of them. The sample contains 400,000 to 450,000 clones, roughly 87% of which appear only once. Here the sequenced sample was peripheral blood, taken in a trial of Ad26.COV2.S vaccine versus placebo. This sequence originates from a person between 18 and 59 years old who received the Ad26.COV2.S COVID-19 vaccine or a placebo.

The CDR3 DNA follows: TGTGCCACCAGCAGATCCCGACTAGCTAGCACAGATACGCAGTATTTT. Its protein product is CATSRSRLASTDTQYF. This sequence joins TRBV15 and TRBJ2-3; 7 bases are shared with TRBD2. CDR3 length: 16 residues. The V and J ends lost 2 bases and 0 bases, in that order; junction bases with no gene match: 5. CDR1 is LNHNV and CDR2 is YYDKDF in the germline V gene (reference sequence).